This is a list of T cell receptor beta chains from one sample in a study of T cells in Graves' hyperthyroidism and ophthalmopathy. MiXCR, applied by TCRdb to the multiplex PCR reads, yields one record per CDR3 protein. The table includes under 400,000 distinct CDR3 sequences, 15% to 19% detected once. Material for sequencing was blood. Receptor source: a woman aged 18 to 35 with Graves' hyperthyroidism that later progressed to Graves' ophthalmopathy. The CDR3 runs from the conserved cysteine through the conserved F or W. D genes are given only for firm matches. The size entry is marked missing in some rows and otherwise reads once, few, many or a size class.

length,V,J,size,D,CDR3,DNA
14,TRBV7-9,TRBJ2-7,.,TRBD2,CASSLAPAGDEQYF,TGTGCCAGCAGCCTGGCGCCAGCGGGAGACGAGCAGTACTTC
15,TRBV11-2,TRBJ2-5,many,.,CASSSRDQVVETQYF,TGTGCCAGCAGCTCCCGGGACCAAGTGGTAGAGACCCAGTACTTC
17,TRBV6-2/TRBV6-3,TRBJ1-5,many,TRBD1,CASKKGTGGWSNQPQHF,TGTGCCAGCAAGAAGGGGACAGGGGGATGGAGCAATCAGCCCCAGCATTTT
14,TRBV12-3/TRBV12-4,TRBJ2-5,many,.,CASSLESYQETQYF,TGTGCCAGCAGTTTAGAATCGTACCAAGAGACCCAGTACTTC
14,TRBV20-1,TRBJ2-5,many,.,CSAREMLGGETQYF,TGCAGTGCTAGAGAAATGCTGGGGGGAGAGACCCAGTACTTC
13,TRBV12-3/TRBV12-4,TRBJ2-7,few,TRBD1,CASSSSGGREQYF,TGTGCCAGCAGTTCTTCAGGGGGCCGTGAGCAGTACTTC
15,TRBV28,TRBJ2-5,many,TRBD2,CASSPGTSGGRAQYF,TGTGCCAGCAGTCCAGGGACTAGCGGGGGCCGGGCCCAGTACTTC
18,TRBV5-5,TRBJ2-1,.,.,CASSLGDFRRDLHNEQFF,TGTGCCAGCAGCTTGGGGGATTTTAGGCGGGATTTACACAATGAGCAGTTCTTC
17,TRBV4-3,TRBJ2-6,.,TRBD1,CASSQDRVAGGANVLTF,TGCGCCAGCAGCCAGGACAGGGTGGCAGGTGGGGCCAACGTCCTGACTTTC
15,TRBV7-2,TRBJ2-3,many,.,CASSLESSSTDTQYF,TGTGCCAGCAGCTTAGAATCCTCTAGCACAGATACGCAGTATTTT
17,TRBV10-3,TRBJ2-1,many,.,CAISGGQGATSGNEQFF,TGTGCCATCAGTGGGGGGCAGGGCGCAACCTCGGGGAATGAGCAGTTCTTC
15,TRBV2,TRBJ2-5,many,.,CASSDYRDIQETQYF,TGTGCCAGCAGTGACTATCGGGACATACAAGAGACCCAGTACTTC
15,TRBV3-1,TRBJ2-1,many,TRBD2,CASSLLGGRGNEQFF,TGTGCCAGCAGCCTCCTTGGCGGGAGGGGCAATGAGCAGTTCTTC
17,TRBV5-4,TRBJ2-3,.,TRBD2,CASSGPASGRNAETQYF,TGTGCCAGCAGTGGGCCCGCTAGCGGGAGAAACGCAGAGACGCAGTATTTT
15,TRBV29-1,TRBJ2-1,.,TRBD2,CSVVTSVSSYNEQFF,TGCAGCGTAGTTACTAGCGTAAGCTCCTACAATGAGCAGTTCTTC
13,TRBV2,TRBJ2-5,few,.,CASSEMGVETQYF,TGTGCCAGCAGTGAAATGGGGGTAGAGACCCAGTACTTC
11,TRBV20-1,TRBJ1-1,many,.,CSASGGLEAFF,TGCAGTGCTAGCGGGGGGCTTGAAGCTTTCTTT
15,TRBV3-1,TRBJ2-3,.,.,CASSQGGGRGDTQYF,TGTGCCAGCAGCCAAGGGGGCGGGCGGGGAGATACGCAGTATTTT
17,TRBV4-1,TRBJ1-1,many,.,CASSQDPPPRLNTEAFF,TGCGCCAGCAGCCAAGACCCCCCACCTCGGCTGAACACTGAAGCTTTCTTT
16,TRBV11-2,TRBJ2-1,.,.,CASSPLKRLSYNEQFF,TGTGCCAGCAGCCCACTGAAGCGACTCTCCTACAATGAGCAGTTCTTC
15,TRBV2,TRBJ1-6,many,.,CASSEGSTSNSPLHF,TGTGCCAGCAGTGAGGGAAGTACGAGTAATTCACCCCTCCACTTT
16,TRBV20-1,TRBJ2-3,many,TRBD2,CSAAGREYDSYDTQYF,TGCAGTGCCGCGGGGCGGGAGTACGATTCCTACGATACGCAGTATTTT
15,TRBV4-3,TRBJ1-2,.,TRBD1,CASSPYTGTDYGYTF,TGCGCCAGCAGCCCGTACACAGGGACAGACTATGGCTACACCTTC
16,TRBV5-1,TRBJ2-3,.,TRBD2,CASNKGTSGSTDTQYF,TGCGCCAGCAACAAAGGGACTAGCGGGAGCACAGATACGCAGTATTTT